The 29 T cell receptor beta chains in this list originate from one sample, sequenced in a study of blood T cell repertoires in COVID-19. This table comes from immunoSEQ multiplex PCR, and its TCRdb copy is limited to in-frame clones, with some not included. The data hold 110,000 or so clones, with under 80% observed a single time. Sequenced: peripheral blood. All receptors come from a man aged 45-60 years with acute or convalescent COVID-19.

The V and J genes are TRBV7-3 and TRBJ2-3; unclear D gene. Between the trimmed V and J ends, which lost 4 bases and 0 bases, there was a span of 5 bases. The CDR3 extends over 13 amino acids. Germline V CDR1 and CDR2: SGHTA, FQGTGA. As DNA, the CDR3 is TGTGCCAGCAGCTCCAGTAGCACAGATACGCAGTATTTT. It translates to CASSSSSTDTQYF. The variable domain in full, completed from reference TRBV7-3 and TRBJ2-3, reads GAGVSQTPSNKVTEKGKYVELRCDPISGHTALYWYRQSLGQGPEFLIYFQGTGAADDSGLPNDRFFAVRPEGSVSTLKIQRTERGDSAVYLCASSSSSTDTQYFGPGTRLTVL.

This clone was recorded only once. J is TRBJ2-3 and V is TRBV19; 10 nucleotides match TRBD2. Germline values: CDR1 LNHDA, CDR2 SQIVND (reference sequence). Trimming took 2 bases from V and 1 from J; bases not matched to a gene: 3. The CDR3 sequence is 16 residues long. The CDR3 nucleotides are TGTGCCAGTAGTATAAGAACTAGCGGGGGCACAGATACGCAGTATTTT. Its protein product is CASSIRTSGGTDTQYF. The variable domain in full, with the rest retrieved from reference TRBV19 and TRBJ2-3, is DGGITQSPKYLFRKEGQNVTLSCEQNLNHDAMYWYRQDPGQGLRLIYYSQIVNDFQKGDIAEGYSVSREKKESFPLTVTSAQKNPTAFYLCASSIRTSGGTDTQYFGPGTRLTVL.

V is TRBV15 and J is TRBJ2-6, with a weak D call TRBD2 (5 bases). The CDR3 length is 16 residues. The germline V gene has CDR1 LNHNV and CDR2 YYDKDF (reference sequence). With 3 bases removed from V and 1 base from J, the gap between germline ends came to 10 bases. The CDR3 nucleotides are TGTGCCACCAGCAGGCCCGGAGGTTCTGGGGCCAACGTCCTGACTTTC. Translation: CATSRPGGSGANVLTF.

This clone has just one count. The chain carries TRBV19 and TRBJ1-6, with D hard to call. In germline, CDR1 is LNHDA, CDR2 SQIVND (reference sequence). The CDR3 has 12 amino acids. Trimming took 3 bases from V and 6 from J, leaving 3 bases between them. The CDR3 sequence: CASSIGNSPLHF. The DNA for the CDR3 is TGTGCCAGTAGTATCGGTAATTCACCCCTCCACTTT.

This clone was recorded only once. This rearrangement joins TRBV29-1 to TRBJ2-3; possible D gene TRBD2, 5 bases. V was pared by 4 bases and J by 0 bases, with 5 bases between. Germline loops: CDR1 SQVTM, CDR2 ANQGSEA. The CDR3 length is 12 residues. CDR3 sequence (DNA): TGCAGCGTTGGGGAGAGCACAGATACGCAGTATTTT. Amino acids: CSVGESTDTQYF.

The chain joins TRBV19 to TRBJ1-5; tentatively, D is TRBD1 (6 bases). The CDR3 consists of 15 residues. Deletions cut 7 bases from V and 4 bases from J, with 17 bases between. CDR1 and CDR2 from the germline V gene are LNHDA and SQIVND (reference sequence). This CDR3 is CASTSRGGPNQPQHF. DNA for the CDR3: TGTGCCAGTACCTCAAGGGGGGGTCCGAATCAGCCCCAGCATTTT.

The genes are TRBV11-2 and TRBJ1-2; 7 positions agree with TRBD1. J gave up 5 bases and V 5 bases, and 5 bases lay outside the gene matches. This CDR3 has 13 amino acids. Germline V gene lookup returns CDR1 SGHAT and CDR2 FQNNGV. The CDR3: CASSEQGQYGYTF. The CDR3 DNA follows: TGTGCCAGCAGCGAACAGGGACAGTATGGCTACACCTTC.

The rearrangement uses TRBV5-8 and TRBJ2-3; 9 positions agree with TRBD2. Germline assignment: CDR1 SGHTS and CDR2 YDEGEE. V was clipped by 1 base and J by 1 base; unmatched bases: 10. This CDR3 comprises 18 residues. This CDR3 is CASSLPKTSGGGTDTQYF. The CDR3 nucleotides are TGTGCCAGCAGCTTGCCTAAGACTAGCGGAGGGGGCACAGATACGCAGTATTTT.

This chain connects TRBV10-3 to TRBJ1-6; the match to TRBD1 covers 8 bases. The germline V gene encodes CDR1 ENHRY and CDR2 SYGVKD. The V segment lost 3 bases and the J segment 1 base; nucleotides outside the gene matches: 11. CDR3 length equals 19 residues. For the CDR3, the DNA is TGTGCCATCAGTGAAAGTGAGGCAGGGGGCTCGTCCTATAATTCACCCCTCCACTTT. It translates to CAISESEAGGSSYNSPLHF.

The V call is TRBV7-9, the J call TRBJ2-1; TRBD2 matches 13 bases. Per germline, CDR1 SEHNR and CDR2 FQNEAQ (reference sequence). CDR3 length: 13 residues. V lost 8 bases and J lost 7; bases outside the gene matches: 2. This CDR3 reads CASEGLAGNEQFF. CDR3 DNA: TGTGCCAGCGAGGGACTAGCGGGGAATGAGCAGTTCTTC.

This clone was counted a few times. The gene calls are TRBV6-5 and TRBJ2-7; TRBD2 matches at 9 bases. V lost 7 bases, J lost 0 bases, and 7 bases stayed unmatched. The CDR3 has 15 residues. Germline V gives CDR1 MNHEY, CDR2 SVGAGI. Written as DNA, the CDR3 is TGTGCCAGCACGCAGGCTAGCGGGGTCTCCTACGAGCAGTACTTC. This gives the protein CASTQASGVSYEQYF.

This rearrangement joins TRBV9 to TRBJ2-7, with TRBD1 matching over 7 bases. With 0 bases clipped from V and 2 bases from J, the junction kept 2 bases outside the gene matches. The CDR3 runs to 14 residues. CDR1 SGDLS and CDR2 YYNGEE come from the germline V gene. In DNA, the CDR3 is TGTGCCAGCAGCGTAGGACAGGGTCCCTACGAGCAGTACTTC. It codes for CASSVGQGPYEQYF.

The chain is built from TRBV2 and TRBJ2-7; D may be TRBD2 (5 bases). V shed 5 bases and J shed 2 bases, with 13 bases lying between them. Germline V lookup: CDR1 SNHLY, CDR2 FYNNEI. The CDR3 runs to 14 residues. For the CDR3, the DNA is TGTGCCAGCAGTCCACCACTAGAAACCTACGAGCAGTACTTC. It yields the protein CASSPPLETYEQYF.

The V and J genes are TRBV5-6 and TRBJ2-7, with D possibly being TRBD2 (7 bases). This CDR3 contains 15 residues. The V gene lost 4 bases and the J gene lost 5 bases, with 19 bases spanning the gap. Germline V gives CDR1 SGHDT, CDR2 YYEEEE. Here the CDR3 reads CASSTLRGARDEQYF. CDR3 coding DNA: TGTGCCAGCAGCACCCTACGGGGGGCTCGGGACGAGCAGTACTTC.

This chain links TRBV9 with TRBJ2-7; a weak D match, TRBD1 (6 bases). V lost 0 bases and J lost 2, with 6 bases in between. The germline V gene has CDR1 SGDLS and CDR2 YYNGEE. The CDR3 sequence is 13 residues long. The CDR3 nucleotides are TGTGCCAGCAGCGTAGGGACAGCCTACGAGCAGTACTTC. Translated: CASSVGTAYEQYF.

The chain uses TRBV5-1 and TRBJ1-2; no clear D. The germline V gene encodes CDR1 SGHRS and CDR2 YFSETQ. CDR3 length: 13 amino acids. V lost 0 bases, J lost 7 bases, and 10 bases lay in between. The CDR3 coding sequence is TGCGCCAGCAGCTTGGCCGATGTGAGTGGCTACACCTTC. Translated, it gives CASSLADVSGYTF. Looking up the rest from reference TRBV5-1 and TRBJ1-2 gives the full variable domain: KAGVTQTPRYLIKTRGQQVTLSCSPISGHRSVSWYQQTPGQGLQFLFEYFSETQRNKGNFPGRFSGRQFSNSRSEMNVSTLELGDSALYLCASSLADVSGYTFGSGTRLTVV.

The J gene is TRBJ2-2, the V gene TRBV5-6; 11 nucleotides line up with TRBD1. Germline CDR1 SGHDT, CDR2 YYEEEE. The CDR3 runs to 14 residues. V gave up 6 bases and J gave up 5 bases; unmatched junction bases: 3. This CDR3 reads CASKGQGGTGELFF. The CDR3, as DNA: TGTGCCAGCAAGGGACAGGGGGGGACCGGGGAGCTGTTTTTT.

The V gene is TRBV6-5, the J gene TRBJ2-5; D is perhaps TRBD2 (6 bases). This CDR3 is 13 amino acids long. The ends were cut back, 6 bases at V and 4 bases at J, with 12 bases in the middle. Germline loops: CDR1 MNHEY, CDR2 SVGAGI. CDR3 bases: TGTGCCAGCAGAAACCGGGGGAGAGAGACCCAGTACTTC. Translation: CASRNRGRETQYF.

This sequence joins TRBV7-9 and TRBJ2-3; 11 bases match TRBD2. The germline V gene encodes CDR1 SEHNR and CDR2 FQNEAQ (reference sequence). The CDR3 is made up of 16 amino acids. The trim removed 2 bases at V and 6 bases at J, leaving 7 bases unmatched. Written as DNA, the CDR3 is TGTGCCAGCAGCTTATTTACTAGCGGGAGTATGGATACGCAGTATTTT. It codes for CASSLFTSGSMDTQYF.

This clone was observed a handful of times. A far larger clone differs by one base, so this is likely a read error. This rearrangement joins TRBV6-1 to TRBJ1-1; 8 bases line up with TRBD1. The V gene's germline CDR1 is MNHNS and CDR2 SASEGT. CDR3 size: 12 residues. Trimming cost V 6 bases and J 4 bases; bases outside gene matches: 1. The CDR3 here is CASSTGGTEAFF. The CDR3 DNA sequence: TGTGCCAGCAGCACAGGGGGCACTGAAGCTTTCTTT.

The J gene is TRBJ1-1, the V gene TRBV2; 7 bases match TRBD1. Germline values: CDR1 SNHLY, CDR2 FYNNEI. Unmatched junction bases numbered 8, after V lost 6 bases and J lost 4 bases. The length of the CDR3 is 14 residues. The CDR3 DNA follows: TGTGCCAGCAGCGTAGACAGGGTCAGCACTGAAGCTTTCTTT. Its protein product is CASSVDRVSTEAFF.

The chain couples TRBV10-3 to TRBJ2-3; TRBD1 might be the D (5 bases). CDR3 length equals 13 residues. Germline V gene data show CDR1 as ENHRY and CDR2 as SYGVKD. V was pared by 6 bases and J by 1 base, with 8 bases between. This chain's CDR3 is CAIRGPGTDTQYF. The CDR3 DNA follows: TGTGCCATCAGGGGGCCGGGCACAGATACGCAGTATTTT.

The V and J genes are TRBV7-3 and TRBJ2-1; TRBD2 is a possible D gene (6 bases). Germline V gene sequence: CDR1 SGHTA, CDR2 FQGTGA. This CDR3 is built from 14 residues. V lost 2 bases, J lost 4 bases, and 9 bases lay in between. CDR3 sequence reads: CASSLVGGYNEQFF. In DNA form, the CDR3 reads TGTGCCAGCAGCTTAGTTGGGGGGTACAATGAGCAGTTCTTC. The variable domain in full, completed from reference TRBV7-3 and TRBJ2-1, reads GAGVSQTPSNKVTEKGKYVELRCDPISGHTALYWYRQSLGQGPEFLIYFQGTGAADDSGLPNDRFFAVRPEGSVSTLKIQRTERGDSAVYLCASSLVGGYNEQFFGPGTRLTVL.

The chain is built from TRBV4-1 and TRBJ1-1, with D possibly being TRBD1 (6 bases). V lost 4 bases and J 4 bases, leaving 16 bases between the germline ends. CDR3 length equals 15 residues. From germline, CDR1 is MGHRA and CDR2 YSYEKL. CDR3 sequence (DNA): TGCGCCAGCAGCCGCACAGGGCTGGGTGGCACTGAAGCTTTCTTT. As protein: CASSRTGLGGTEAFF.

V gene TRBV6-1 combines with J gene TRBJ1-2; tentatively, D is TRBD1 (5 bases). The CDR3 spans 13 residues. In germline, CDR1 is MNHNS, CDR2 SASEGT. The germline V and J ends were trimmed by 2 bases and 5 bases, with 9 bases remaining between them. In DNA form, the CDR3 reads TGTGCCAGCAGTGAAAAAGGGACTTATGGCTACACCTTC. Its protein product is CASSEKGTYGYTF.

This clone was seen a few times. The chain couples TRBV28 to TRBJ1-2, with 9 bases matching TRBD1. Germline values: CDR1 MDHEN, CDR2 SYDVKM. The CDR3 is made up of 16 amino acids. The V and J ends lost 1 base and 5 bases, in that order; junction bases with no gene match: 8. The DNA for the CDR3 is TGTGCCAGCAGTTTATCCCTGGGACAGGGCCAATATGGCTACACCTTC. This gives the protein CASSLSLGQGQYGYTF.

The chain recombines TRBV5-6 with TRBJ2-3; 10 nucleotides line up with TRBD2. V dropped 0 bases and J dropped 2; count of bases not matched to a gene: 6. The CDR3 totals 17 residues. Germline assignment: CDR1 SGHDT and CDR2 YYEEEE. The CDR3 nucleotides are TGTGCCAGCAGCTTGGGTCTAGCGGGGGCCCACACAGATACGCAGTATTTT. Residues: CASSLGLAGAHTDTQYF. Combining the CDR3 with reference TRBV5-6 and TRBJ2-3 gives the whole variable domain DAGVTQSPTHLIKTRGQQVTLRCSPKSGHDTVSWYQQALGQGPQFIFQYYEEEERQRGNFPDRFSGHQFPNYSSELNVNALLLGDSALYLCASSLGLAGAHTDTQYFGPGTRLTVL.

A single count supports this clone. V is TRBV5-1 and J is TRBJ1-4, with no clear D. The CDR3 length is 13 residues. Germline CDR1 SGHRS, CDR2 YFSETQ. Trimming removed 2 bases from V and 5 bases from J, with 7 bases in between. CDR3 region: CASSFGGNEKLFF. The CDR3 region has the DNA TGCGCCAGCAGCTTTGGAGGGAATGAAAAACTGTTTTTT.

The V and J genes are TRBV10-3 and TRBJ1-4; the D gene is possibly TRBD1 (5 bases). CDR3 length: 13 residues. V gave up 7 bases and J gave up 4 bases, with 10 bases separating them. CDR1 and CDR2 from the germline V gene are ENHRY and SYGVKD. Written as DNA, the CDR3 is TGTGCCATCACCCGGGACTTTAATGAAAAACTGTTTTTT. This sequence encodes CAITRDFNEKLFF.